This T cell receptor (beta chain) was documented in a study of cytomegalovirus exposure and HLA in healthy donors (dated by TCRdb to the late 2010s). Regarding the complete study: According to an earlier analysis of a few hundred of the donors, 150 million to 200 million T cells yielded 90 million to 130 million unique TCR beta sequences and 276 Gb of sequence data. An early release that covered roughly 600 HLA-typed donors contained approximately 300 gigabases of sequencing data and 70 million to 100 million unique TCR sequences. A separate validation cohort of 90 to 150 different subjects was used in addition to the approximately 700-subject first cohort. Several DR-DQ haplotypes were handled as single units for association and clustering because linkage in the cohort was strong. Every repertoire in the discovery cohort had been generated on one and the same sequencing platform. The later analysis used no new phenotypic data to find candidate immune exposures, relying instead on TCR beta sequences and their occurrence across donors. A later analysis re-examined previously published TCR beta repertoires from 500 to 700 donors and added high-resolution HLA genotyping to investigate patterns of TCR occurrence. High-throughput TCR immunosequencing, statistical association of individual TCRs with disease status, and machine learning were combined to predict cytomegalovirus infection status. Typing coverage differed by locus: A, B, C, DRB1 and DQB1 were typed in roughly 620-640 donors, DQA1 in 522, DPA1 in some 610, and DPB1 in about 450. Class I and class II HLA loci were covered by the typing at four-digit resolution. Donor age, sex, ethnicity and CMV serostatus were collected together with the repertoire data. To decide whether each TCR beta V gene segment behaved as functional or pseudogenic, an earlier analysis of some 570 of the donors relied on high-throughput TCR beta sequencing. Of the 398 genotyped donors, approximately 81% were placed in the genetic ancestry cluster associated with self-reported Caucasian donors. The study aimed to test whether signatures of past pathogen exposure could be identified by cataloging public T cell receptors. Among almost 400 genotyped donors of the cohort, an average of approximately 240,000 unique TCR beta nucleotide sequences were sequenced per donor, roughly 18% of them non-productive. The T cell repertoires of around 730 subjects were profiled by immunosequencing and related to cytomegalovirus serostatus. A later genetic analysis took genome-wide SNP genotypes for about three fifths of the 666 donors and used that subset as a discovery cohort.

For this chain, trimming is 2 bases at the V end and 6 bases at the J end, and the number of junction bases without a gene match is 9. Reading the germline V gene gives CDR1 SGDLS and CDR2 YYNGEE. The CDR3 goes from the cysteine to the phenylalanine over 17 residues. Here the CDR3 DNA is all that survives: 51 bases in frame from base 1. Notes on this clone: Its antigen remains undetermined.

The cohort consisted of hundreds of healthy bone marrow donors. Cohort members were all nominally healthy when sampled, although unrecorded immune exposures were likely present. The donor was CMV seropositive and was included in the group of some 290 seropositive cohort members. A peripheral blood sample was provided by each donor, and peripheral blood mononuclear cells were used for TCR beta sequencing. The Qiagen DNeasy Blood Extraction Kit was used to extract genomic DNA from the blood cell samples. Paper-wide results and their limitations: Because the 87-base-pair reads could not distinguish some IMGT-functional V segments, including TRBV6-2 and TRBV6-3, those segments were excluded. An earlier analysis of approximately 530 of the donors showed that most TCR beta V segments appeared in productive rearrangements either about 90% or about 30% of the time, which broadly matched IMGT annotations. Because counts were too low, roughly 16 rarely observed V segments, including chromosome 9 orphons, were excluded from the earlier analysis of 587 of the donors. Cytomegalovirus status was reported to be diagnosed by the classifier with high specificity and sensitivity in both the original and validation cohorts. A cluster of highly shared sequence variants was judged likely to be a technical artifact of the sequencing pipeline. Roughly uniform sequencing depth across donors was assumed in presence/absence analyses, although this assumption may not hold. An association between a missense DCLRE1C variant and V-gene and J-gene trimming of TCR beta chains was found in a later genetic analysis and replicated in an independent cohort. Because some donors lacked HLA typing at each locus, the association tests relied only on the typed subset. According to a later analysis, TCR association rates differed among HLA loci, with DRB1 alleles showing the most associated TCRs and HLA-C alleles showing the fewest. A later analysis associated 16,951 TCR beta sequences with specific HLA alleles at a false discovery rate of 0.05. Immune exposure information for the cohort was limited to CMV serostatus. According to a later analysis, most CMV-associated TCR beta chains appeared to be HLA-restricted, and the HLA associations seemed to be driven largely by CMV exposure. In a later analysis, HLA-associated TCR beta chains showed more clonal expansion and lower generation probabilities than non-associated chains that were equally common. When HLA alleles, especially DR and DQ, strongly co-occurred, attributing TCR associations to individual alleles was difficult. Correlated functional status among segregating V segments might reflect linkage disequilibrium, but an unknown experimental factor could not be ruled out. According to the authors, the approach could potentially be generalized to other disease states and immunological phenotypes. Several of the top co-occurrence clusters appeared to be linked to parvovirus B19, influenza, CMV and Epstein-Barr virus, according to a later analysis. A further reported finding was that TCR beta sequences accurately predicted the HLA-A and HLA-B alleles for most subjects in the first cohort. While some public TCRs were present in many individuals, most TCR sequences turned up only very rarely across donors. The cohort was sequenced for TCR beta chains only, and without alpha or paired-chain data the features that could be detected were limited. A later genetic analysis reported fewer N-insertions in productive TCRs among donors in an Asian-associated ancestry cluster than the approximately 700-donor mean. A total of 150 to 200 TCR beta chains were listed by the study as associated with cytomegalovirus. In vitro tests confirmed that a few of the cytomegalovirus-associated TCR beta chains recognize cytomegalovirus antigens.

The library was made by the immunoSEQ multiplex PCR assay. For the multiplex PCR, a mixture combining 60 forward primers for TCR Vbeta segments and 13 reverse primers for TCR Jbeta segments was used. Amplification of the CDR3 region of rearranged TCR beta genes was performed with a multiplex PCR assay on genomic DNA. The Illumina HiSeq System was used to sequence the amplified TCR beta libraries as 87-base-pair reads. The authors' analysis ran thus. A later analysis tallied tens of millions of unique TCR beta chains across the 666 repertoires, and some 10 million of those chains were shared by two or more donors. Raw reads were error-corrected and collapsed into unique sequences with a nearest-neighbor algorithm that merged closely related sequences to remove PCR and sequencing errors. To assign V, D and J gene segments, CDR3 sequences were aligned to IMGT reference sequences. Each retained sequence needed at least a six-nucleotide match to both a V gene segment and a J gene segment. A rearrangement counted as productive if the CDR3 had no stop codons and remained in frame with V and J, and every other rearrangement counted as non-productive. CDR3 was defined according to IMGT convention as the region running from the second conserved V-encoded cysteine to the conserved J-encoded phenylalanine. The earlier analysis of about 640 of the donors excluded any sequence lacking an unambiguous match to a single V gene segment. In an earlier analysis of some 590 of the donors, a V segment was called functional when productive rearrangements were above 56.7%, and segregating when the standard deviation between donors exceeded 5%. A statistical classification framework was built to diagnose cytomegalovirus status from the catalog of TCR beta chain sequences. A later analysis assigned V and J genes by comparing TCR nucleotide sequences with IMGT/GENE-DB human TR gene sequences. A later analysis assigned CDR3 sequences and most-parsimonious VDJ recombination scenarios with the TCRdist pipeline. In a later analysis, each TCR beta chain was defined by its CDR3 amino acid sequence together with its V-gene family, and reads lacking a unique V-gene family were excluded. To address suspected cross-contamination and a sequencing artifact, a later analysis removed around 600 highly shared, low-generation-probability nucleotide sequences. A later analysis calculated a clonal expansion index for each public chain from normalized within-repertoire ranks of inferred template counts. A later analysis computed generation probabilities with a VDJ recombination model fitted to out-of-frame rearrangements, and checked the results against IGoR. A later analysis scored TCR-TCR, TCR-HLA and TCR-CMV co-occurrence with hypergeometric tests, applying a repertoire-size bias correction to TCR pairs. A later analysis estimated false discovery rates by permuting HLA or CMV assignments 20 times. In a later analysis, co-occurring TCRs were grouped using DBSCAN, with TCRdist sequence similarity added in when clustering inside HLA-allele-positive subsets. Repertoires with fewer than 30,000 or more than 120,000 public chains were left out of co-occurrence clustering, as were five repertoires with anomalous nucleotide sharing. TCRdb's version of the immuneACCESS table is confined to in-frame rearrangements and falls short of the full clone set. An unresolved V gene accounts for under half of the shortfall where checked; the remainder is of unknown origin. V and J calls and clone size are given by that table; D and trimming were obtained from the DNA. In this sample's table one finds approximately 100,000 clones. 15% of the sample goes to the ten largest clones.

Rearrangement joined TRBV9 to TRBJ2-3, and TRBD2 matches 13 of the central bases. Sequencing used PBMCs. The clonotype was recovered from a middle-aged man in good health and CMV-seropositive. The DNA sequence reads TGTGCCAGCAGCGTGAGTGCCGGGACTAGCGGGACCGATACGCAGTATTTT. Protein translation: CASSVSAGTSGTDTQYF.